A selection of T cell receptor beta chains follows, all from one sample in a study of blood T cell dynamics during melanoma immunotherapy. Using immunoSEQ multiplex PCR, the repertoire was profiled, and TCRdb retains in-frame clones only, with some absent. The data show over 10,000 clones, less than 85% seen once. Sequenced here: blood, sampled from a patient treated with checkpoint blockade. Source of these receptors: a human donor with melanoma. Each CDR3 is given without its conserved first and last residue. The order of the fields is V gene, CDR3 length, J gene, CDR3 protein.

v_call: TRBV2
cdr3_length: 14
j_call: TRBJ2-6
cdr3_aa: ASSESSGAGANVLT

v_call: TRBV27
cdr3_length: 15
j_call: TRBJ1-2
cdr3_aa: ASTYGGPGTGFSGYT

v_call: TRBV27
cdr3_length: 15
j_call: TRBJ1-2
cdr3_aa: ASSLTPGPLTNYGYT

v_call: TRBV6-1
cdr3_length: 13
j_call: TRBJ2-1
cdr3_aa: ASSEVLDGNNEQF

v_call: TRBV5-6
cdr3_length: 11
j_call: TRBJ2-1
cdr3_aa: ASRWSGYNEQF

v_call: TRBV9
cdr3_length: 12
j_call: TRBJ1-1
cdr3_aa: ASSVGTSNTEAF

v_call: TRBV5-4
cdr3_length: 12
j_call: TRBJ1-1
cdr3_aa: ASSFSARNTEAF

v_call: TRBV2
cdr3_length: 16
j_call: TRBJ1-3
cdr3_aa: ASSEGLRRGISGNTIY

v_call: TRBV27
cdr3_length: 14
j_call: TRBJ1-1
cdr3_aa: ASSFLSQGVGTEAF

v_call: TRBV11-2
cdr3_length: 13
j_call: TRBJ2-7
cdr3_aa: ASSLEAGVSYEQY

v_call: TRBV30
cdr3_length: 13
j_call: TRBJ2-3
cdr3_aa: ACRSRGGSTDTQY